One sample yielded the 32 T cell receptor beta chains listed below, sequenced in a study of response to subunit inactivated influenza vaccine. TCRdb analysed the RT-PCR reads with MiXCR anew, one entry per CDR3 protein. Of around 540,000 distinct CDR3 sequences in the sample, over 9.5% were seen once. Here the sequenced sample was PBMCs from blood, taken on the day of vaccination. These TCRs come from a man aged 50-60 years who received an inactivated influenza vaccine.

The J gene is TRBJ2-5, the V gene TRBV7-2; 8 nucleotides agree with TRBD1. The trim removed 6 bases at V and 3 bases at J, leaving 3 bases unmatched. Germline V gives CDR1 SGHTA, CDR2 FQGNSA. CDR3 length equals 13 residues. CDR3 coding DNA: TGTGCCAGCAGTTGGACAGGGAAAGAGACCCAGTACTTC. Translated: CASSWTGKETQYF. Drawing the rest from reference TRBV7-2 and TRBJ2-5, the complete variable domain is GAGVSQSPSNKVTEKGKDVELRCDPISGHTALYWYRQSLGQGLEFLIYFQGNSAPDKSGLPSDRFSAERTGGSVSTLTIQRTQQEDSAVYLCASSWTGKETQYFGPGTRLLVL.

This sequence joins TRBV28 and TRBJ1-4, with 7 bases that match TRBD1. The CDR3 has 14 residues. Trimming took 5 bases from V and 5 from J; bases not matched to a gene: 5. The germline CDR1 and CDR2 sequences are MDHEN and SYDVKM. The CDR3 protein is CASSQGQKNEKLFF. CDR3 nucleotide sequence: TGTGCCAGCAGTCAGGGACAGAAGAATGAAAAACTGTTTTTT. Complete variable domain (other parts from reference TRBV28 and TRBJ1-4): DVKVTQSSRYLVKRTGEKVFLECVQDMDHENMFWYRQDPGLGLRLIYFSYDVKMKEKGDIPEGYSVSREKKERFSLILESASTNQTSMYLCASSQGQKNEKLFFGSGTQLSVL.

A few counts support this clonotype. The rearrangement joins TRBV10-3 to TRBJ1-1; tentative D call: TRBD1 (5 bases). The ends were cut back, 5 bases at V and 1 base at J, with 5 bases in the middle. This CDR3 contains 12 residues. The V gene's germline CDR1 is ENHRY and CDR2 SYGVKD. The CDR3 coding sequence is TGTGCCATCAGTAGGGGGAACACTGAAGCTTTCTTT. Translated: CAISRGNTEAFF.

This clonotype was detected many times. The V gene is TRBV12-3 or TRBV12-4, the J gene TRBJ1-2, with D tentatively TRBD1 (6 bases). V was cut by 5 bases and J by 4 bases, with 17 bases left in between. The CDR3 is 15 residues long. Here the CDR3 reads CASSAYRADGYGYTF. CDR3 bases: TGTGCCAGCAGTGCGTACAGGGCCGACGGCTATGGCTACACCTTC.

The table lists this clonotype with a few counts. CDR3 coding DNA: TGCGCCAGCAGCCGCCCCGGGACTGATGAAGAGACCCAGTACTTC. It translates to CASSRPGTDEETQYF. The rearrangement links TRBV5-1 to TRBJ2-5, with D tentatively TRBD2 (6 bases). CDR1 is SGHRS and CDR2 is YFSETQ in the germline V gene. Trimming pared 4 bases from V and 3 bases from J, leaving 16 bases between. CDR3 length: 15 amino acids.

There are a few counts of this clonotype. In DNA form, the CDR3 reads TGTGCCAGCAGTAAAGGGGTTTCCGGGGAGCTGTTTTTT. Translating it yields CASSKGVSGELFF. The V gene is TRBV25-1, the J gene TRBJ2-2; a weak D match, TRBD1 (5 bases). The CDR3 is 13 amino acids. The ends were cut back, 5 bases at V and 6 bases at J, with 10 bases in the middle. Germline loops: CDR1 MGHDK, CDR2 SYGVNS.

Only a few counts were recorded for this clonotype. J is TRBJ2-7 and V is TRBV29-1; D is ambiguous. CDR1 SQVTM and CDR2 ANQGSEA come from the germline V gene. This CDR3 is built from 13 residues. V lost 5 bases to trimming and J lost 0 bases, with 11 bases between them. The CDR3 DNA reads TGCAGCGTTCTGGGATACGTCTCCTACGAGCAGTACTTC. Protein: CSVLGYVSYEQYF.

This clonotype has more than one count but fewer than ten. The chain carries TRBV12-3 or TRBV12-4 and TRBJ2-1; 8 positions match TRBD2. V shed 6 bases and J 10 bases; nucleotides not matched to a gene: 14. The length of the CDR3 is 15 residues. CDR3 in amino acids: CASSPVAGRAGEQFF. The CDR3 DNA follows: TGTGCCAGCAGCCCCGTGGCCGGGAGGGCCGGGGAGCAGTTCTTC.

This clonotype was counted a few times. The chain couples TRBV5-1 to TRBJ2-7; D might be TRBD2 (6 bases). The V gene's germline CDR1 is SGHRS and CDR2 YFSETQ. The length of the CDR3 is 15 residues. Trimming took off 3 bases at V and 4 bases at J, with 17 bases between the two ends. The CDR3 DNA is TGCGCCAGCAGCTATAGATCACAAGGAGGGTACGAGCAGTACTTC. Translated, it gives CASSYRSQGGYEQYF.

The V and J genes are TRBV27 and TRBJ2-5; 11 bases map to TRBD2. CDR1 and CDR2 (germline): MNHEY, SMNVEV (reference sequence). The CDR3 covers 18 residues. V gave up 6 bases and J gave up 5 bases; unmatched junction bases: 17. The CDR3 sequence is CASRPLRSSGRARETQYF. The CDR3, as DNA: TGTGCCAGCAGACCCCTCCGAAGTAGCGGGAGGGCCCGGGAGACCCAGTACTTC.

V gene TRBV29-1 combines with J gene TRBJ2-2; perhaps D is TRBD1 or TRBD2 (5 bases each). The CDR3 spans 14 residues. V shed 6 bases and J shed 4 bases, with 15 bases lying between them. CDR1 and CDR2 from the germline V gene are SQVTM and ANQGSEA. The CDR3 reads CSVGEGLGTGELFF. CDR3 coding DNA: TGCAGCGTGGGCGAGGGGCTGGGCACCGGGGAGCTGTTTTTT.

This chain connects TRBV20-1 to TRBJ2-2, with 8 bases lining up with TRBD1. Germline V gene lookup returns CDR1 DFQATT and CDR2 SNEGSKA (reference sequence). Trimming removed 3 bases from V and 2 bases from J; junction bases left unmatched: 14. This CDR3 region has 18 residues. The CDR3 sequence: CSASSYFRDRRNTGELFF. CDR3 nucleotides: TGCAGTGCTAGTTCATACTTCCGGGACAGGCGTAACACCGGGGAGCTGTTTTTT.

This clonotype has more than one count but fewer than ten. Here the CDR3 reads CAWSPTRTLSNTQYF. The CDR3 DNA reads as TGTGCCTGGAGTCCCACCCGGACACTAAGTAATACCCAGTACTTC. V is TRBV30 and J is TRBJ2-5; D possibly corresponds to TRBD1 (5 bases). This CDR3 has 15 residues. Germline assignment: CDR1 GTSNPN and CDR2 SVGIG (reference sequence). V was trimmed by 2 bases and J by 8 bases, leaving 21 bases between them.

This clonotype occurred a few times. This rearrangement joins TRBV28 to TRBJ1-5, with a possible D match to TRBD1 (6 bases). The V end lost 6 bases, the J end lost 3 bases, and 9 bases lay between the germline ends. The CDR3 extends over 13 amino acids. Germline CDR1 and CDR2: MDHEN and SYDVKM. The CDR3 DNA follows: TGTGCCAGCAGAGGACAGTTCAATCAGCCCCAGCATTTT. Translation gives CASRGQFNQPQHF.

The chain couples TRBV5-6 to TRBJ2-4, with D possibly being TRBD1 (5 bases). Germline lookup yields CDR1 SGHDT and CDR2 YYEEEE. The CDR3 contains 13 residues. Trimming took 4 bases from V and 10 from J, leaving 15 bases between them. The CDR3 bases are TGTGCCAGCAGCGTGACAGCTACCCGGATTCAGTACTTC. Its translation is CASSVTATRIQYF.

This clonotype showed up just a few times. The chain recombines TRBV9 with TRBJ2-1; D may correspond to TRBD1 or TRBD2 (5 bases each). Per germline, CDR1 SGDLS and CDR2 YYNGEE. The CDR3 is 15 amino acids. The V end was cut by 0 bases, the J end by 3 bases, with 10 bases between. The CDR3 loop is CASSVAGTVYNEQFF. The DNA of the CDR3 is TGTGCCAGCAGCGTAGCCGGGACGGTCTACAATGAGCAGTTCTTC.

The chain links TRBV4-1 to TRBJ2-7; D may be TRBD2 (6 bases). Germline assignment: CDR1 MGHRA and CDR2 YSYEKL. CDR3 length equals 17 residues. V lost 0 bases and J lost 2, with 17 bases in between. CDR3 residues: CASSQDTFRDWAYEQYF. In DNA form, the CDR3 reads TGCGCCAGCAGCCAAGACACGTTCCGGGACTGGGCCTACGAGCAGTACTTC.

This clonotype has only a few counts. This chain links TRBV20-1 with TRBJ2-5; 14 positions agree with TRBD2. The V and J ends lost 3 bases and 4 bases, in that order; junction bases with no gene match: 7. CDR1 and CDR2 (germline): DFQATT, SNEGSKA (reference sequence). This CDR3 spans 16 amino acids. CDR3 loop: CSARRLAGGRGETQYF. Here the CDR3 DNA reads TGCAGTGCTAGGAGACTAGCGGGGGGGCGCGGAGAGACCCAGTACTTC.

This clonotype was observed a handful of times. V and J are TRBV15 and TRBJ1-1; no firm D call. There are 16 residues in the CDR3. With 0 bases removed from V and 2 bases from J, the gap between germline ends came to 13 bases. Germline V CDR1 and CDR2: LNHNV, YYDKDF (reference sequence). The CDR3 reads CATSRDSLGYNTEAFF. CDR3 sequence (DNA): TGTGCCACCAGCAGAGATTCCCTCGGGTACAACACTGAAGCTTTCTTT.

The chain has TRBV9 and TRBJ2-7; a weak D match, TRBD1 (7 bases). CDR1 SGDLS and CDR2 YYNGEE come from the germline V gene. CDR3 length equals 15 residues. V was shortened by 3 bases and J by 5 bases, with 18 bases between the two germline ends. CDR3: CASSARDSLVHEQYF. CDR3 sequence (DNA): TGTGCCAGCAGCGCGCGGGACAGTCTTGTTCACGAGCAGTACTTC. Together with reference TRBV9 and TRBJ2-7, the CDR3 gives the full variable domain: DSGVTQTPKHLITATGQRVTLRCSPRSGDLSVYWYQQSLDQGLQFLIQYYNGEERAKGNILERFSAQQFPDLHSELNLSSLELGDSALYFCASSARDSLVHEQYFGPGTRLTVT.

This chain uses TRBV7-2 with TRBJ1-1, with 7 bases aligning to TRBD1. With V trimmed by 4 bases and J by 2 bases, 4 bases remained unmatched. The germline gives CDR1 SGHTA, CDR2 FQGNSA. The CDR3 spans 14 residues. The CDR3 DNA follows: TGTGCCAGCAGCTCGGGACAGTATAACACTGAAGCTTTCTTT. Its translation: CASSSGQYNTEAFF.

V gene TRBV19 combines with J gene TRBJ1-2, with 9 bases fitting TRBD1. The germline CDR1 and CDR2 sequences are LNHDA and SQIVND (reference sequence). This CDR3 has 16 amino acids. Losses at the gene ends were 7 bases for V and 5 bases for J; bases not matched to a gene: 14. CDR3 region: CASTADRGLRGYGYTF. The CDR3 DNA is TGTGCCAGTACCGCGGACAGGGGACTACGAGGGTATGGCTACACCTTC.

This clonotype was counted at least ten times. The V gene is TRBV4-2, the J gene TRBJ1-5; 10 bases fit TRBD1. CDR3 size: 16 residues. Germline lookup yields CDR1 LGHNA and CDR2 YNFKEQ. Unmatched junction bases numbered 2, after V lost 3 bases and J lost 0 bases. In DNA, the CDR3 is TGTGCCAGCAGCCAGGGGACAGGGGTTAGCAATCAGCCCCAGCATTTT. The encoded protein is CASSQGTGVSNQPQHF.

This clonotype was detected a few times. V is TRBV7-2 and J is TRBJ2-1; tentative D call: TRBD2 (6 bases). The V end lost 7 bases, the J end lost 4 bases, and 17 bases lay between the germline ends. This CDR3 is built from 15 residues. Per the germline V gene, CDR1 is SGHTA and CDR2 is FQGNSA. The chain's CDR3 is CASTRTGGSYNEQFF. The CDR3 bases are TGTGCCAGCACCCGGACCGGAGGGAGTTACAATGAGCAGTTCTTC.

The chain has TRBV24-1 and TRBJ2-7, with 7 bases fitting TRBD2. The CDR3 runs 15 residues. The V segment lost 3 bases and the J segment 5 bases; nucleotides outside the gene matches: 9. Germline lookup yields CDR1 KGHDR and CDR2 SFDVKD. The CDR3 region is CATSDPNNGRDEQYF. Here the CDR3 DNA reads TGTGCCACCAGTGATCCAAACAATGGGAGGGACGAGCAGTACTTC.

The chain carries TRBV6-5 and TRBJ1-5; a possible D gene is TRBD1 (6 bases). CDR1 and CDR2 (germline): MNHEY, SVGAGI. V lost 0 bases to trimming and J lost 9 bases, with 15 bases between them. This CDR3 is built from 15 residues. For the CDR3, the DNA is TGTGCCAGCAGTTACTCGCCACAGGGCGATCTGCCCCAGCATTTT. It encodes CASSYSPQGDLPQHF.

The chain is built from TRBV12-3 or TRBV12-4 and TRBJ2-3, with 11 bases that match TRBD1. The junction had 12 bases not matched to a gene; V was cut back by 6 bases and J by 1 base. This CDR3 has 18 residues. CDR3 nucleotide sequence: TGTGCCAGCAGCAGGGACAGGGGGGCCTTTTTCGGCACAGATACGCAGTATTTT. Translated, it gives CASSRDRGAFFGTDTQYF.

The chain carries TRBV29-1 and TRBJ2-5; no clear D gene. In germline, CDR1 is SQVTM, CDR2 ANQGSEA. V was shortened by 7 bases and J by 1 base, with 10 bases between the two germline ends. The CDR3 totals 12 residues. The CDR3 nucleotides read TGCAGCGCTGTCCGGACCCAAGAGACCCAGTACTTC. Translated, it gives CSAVRTQETQYF.

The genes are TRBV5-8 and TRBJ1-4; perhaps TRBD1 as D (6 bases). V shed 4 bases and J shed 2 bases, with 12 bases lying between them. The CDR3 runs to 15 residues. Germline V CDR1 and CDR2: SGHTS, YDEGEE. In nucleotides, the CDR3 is TGTGCCAGCAGCCCACCAGGGGCGACTAATGAAAAACTGTTTTTT. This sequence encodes CASSPPGATNEKLFF. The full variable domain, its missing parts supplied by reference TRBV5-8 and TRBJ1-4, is EAGVTQSPTHLIKTRGQQATLRCSPISGHTSVYWYQQALGLGLQFLLWYDEGEERNRGNFPPRFSGRQFPNYSSELNVNALELEDSALYLCASSPPGATNEKLFFGSGTQLSVL.

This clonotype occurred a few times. As DNA, the CDR3 is TGCGCCAGCAGCTTGGTTGGTCCAACGGATTACAATGAGCAGTTCTTC. Translation: CASSLVGPTDYNEQFF. The gene calls are TRBV5-1 and TRBJ2-1, with D uncertain. Germline CDR1 SGHRS, CDR2 YFSETQ. V was shortened by 0 bases and J by 4 bases, with 14 bases between the two germline ends. The CDR3 totals 16 residues. Using reference TRBV5-1 and TRBJ2-1 for the parts outside the CDR3, the full variable domain is KAGVTQTPRYLIKTRGQQVTLSCSPISGHRSVSWYQQTPGQGLQFLFEYFSETQRNKGNFPGRFSGRQFSNSRSEMNVSTLELGDSALYLCASSLVGPTDYNEQFFGPGTRLTVL.

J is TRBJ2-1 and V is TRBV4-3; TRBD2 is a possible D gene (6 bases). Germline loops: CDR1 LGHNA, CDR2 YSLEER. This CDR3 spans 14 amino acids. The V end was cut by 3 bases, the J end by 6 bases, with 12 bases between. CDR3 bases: TGCGCCAGCAGCCACATAACGCGGGGCAATGAGCAGTTCTTC. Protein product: CASSHITRGNEQFF.

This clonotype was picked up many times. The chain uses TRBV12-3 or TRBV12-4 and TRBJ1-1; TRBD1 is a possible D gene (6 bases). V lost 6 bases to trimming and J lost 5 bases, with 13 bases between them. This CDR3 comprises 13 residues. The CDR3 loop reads CASSLQGWTEAFF. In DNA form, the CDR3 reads TGTGCCAGCAGCCTACAGGGATGGACTGAAGCTTTCTTT.